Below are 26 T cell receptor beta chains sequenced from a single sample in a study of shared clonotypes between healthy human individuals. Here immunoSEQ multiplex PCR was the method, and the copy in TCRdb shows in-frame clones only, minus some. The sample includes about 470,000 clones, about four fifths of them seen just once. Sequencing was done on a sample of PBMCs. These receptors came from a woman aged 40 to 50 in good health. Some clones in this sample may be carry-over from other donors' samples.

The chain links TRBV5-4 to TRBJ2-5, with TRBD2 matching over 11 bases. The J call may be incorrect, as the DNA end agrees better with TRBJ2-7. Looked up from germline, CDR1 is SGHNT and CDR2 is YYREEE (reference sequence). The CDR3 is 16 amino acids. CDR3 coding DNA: TGTGCCAGCAGCTTTGGTTGGGGACTAGCGGCCTACGAGCAGTACTTC. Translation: CASSFGWGLAAYEQYF.

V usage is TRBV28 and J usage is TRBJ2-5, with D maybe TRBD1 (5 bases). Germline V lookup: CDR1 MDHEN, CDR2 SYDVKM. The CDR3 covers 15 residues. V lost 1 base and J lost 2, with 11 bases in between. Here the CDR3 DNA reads TGTGCCAGCAGTTTATATTTCAGGGCGCAAGAGACCCAGTACTTC. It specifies CASSLYFRAQETQYF.

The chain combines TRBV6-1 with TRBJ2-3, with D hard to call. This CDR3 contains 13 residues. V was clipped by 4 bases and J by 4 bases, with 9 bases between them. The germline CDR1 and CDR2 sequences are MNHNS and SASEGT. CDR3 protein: CASSVGVADTQYF. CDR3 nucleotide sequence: TGTGCCAGCAGTGTAGGTGTGGCAGATACGCAGTATTTT.

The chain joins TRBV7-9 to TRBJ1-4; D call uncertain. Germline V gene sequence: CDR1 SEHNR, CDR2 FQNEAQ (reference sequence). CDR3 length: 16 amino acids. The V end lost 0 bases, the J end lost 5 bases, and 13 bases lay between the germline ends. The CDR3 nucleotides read TGTGCCAGCAGCTTAGCGCGGTCCGGACTGAATGAAAAACTGTTTTTT. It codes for CASSLARSGLNEKLFF.

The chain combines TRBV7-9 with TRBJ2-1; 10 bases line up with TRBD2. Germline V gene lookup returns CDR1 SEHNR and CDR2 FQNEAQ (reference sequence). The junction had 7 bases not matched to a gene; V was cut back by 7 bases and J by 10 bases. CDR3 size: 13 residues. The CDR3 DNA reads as TGTGCCAGCAATCTAGCGGGAGTTCGAGAGCAGTTCTTC. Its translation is CASNLAGVREQFF.

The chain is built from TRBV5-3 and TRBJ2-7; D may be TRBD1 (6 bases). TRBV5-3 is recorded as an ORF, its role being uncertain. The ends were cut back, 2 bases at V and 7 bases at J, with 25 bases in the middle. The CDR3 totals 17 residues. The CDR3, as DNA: TGTGCCAGAAGCTTTGGCACAGGGCGATCCTACGGTTTAGAGCAGTACTTC. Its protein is CARSFGTGRSYGLEQYF.

As DNA, the CDR3 is TGTGCCAGCAGCGTAATGCTCGGGGGGTACAATGAGCAGTTCTTC. This encodes CASSVMLGGYNEQFF. V is TRBV9 and J is TRBJ2-1; TRBD2 matches at 7 bases. There are 15 residues in the CDR3. Germline lookup yields CDR1 SGDLS and CDR2 YYNGEE. The trim removed 1 base at V and 4 bases at J, leaving 5 bases unmatched.

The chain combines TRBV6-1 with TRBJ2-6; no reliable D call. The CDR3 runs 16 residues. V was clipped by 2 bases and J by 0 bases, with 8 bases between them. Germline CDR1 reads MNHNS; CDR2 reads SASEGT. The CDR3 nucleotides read TGTGCCAGCAGTGAACAACGGAACTCTGGGGCCAACGTCCTGACTTTC. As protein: CASSEQRNSGANVLTF.

CDR3 sequence (DNA): TGTGCCAGCAGTTACGACCTACCAGCCTCACAGTTCTTC. Its protein product is CASSYDLPASQFF. This chain links TRBV6-6 with TRBJ2-1, with D hard to call. The CDR3 loop spans 13 amino acids. Trimming left V 2 bases short and J 13 bases short, with 15 bases between. Germline CDR1 is MNHNY and CDR2 is SVGAGI (reference sequence).

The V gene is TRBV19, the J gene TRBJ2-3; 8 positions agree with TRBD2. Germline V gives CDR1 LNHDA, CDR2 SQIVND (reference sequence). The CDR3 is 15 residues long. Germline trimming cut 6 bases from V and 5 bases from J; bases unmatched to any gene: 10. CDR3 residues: CASRGFAGGLDTQYF. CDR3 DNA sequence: TGTGCCAGTAGAGGGTTTGCGGGAGGTCTAGATACGCAGTATTTT.

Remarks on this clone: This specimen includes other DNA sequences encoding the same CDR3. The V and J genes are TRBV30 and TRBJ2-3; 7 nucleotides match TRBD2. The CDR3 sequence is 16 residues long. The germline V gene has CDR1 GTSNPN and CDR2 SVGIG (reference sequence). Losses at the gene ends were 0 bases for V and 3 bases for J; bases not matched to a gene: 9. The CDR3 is CAWSVPSGRATDTQYF. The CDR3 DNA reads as TGTGCCTGGAGTGTCCCTAGTGGGAGGGCTACAGATACGCAGTATTTT.

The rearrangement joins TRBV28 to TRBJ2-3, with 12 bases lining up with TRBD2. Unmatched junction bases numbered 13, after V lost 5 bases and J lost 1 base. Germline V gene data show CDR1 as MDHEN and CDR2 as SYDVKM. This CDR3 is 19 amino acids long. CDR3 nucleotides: TGTGCCAGCAGTAATCCCGGGCTAGCGGGAGGGTCTGGCACAGATACGCAGTATTTT. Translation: CASSNPGLAGGSGTDTQYF. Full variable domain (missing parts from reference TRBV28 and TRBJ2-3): DVKVTQSSRYLVKRTGEKVFLECVQDMDHENMFWYRQDPGLGLRLIYFSYDVKMKEKGDIPEGYSVSREKKERFSLILESASTNQTSMYLCASSNPGLAGGSGTDTQYFGPGTRLTVL.

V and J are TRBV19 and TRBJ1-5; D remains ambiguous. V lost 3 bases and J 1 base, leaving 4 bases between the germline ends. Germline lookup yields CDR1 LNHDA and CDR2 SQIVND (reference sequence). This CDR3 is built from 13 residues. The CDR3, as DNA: TGTGCCAGTAGTATGTGGAGCAATCAGCCCCAGCATTTT. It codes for CASSMWSNQPQHF.

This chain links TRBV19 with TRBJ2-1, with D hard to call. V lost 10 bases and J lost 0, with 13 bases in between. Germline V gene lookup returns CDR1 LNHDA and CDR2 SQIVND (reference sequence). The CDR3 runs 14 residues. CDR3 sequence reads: CATLDKTSYNEQFF. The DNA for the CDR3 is TGTGCCACCCTAGACAAAACCTCCTACAATGAGCAGTTCTTC.

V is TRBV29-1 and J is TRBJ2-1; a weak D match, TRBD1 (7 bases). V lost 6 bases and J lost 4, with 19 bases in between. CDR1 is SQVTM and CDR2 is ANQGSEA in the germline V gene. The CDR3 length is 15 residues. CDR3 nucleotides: TGCAGCGTGGAGGGTGGGGCAGGGGGATACAATGAGCAGTTCTTC. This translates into CSVEGGAGGYNEQFF.

The CDR3 DNA is TGTGAGGGCAGGTGTGAGACCCAGTACTTC. The encoded protein is CEGRCETQYF. This rearrangement joins TRBV21-1 to TRBJ2-5. TRBV21-1 is a documented pseudogene. The CDR3 is made up of 10 amino acids.

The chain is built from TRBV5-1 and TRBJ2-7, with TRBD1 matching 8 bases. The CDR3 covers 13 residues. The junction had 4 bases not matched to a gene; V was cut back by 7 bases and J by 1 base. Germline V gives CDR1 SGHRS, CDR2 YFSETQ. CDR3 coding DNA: TGCGCCAGCGCGGGACAGGATTCCTACGAGCAGTACTTC. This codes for CASAGQDSYEQYF.

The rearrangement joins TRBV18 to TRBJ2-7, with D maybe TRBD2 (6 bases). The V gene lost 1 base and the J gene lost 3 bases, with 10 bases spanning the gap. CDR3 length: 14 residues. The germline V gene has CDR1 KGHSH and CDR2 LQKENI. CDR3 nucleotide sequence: TGTGCCAGCTCACCACTGGAGGGGCTCTACGAGCAGTACTTC. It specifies CASSPLEGLYEQYF.

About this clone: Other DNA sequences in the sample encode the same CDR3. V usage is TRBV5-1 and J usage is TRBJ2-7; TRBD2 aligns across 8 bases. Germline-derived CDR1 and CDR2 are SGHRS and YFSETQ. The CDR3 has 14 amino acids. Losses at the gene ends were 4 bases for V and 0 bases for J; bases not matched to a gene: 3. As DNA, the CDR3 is TGCGCCAGCAGCCTTACTAGCGGCTCCTACGAGCAGTACTTC. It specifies CASSLTSGSYEQYF.

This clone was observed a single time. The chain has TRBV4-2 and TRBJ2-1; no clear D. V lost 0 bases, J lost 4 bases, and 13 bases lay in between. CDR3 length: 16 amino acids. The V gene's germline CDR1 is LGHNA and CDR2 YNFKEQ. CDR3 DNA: TGTGCCAGCAGCCAAGATGAGGCGGAACCATACAATGAGCAGTTCTTC. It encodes CASSQDEAEPYNEQFF.

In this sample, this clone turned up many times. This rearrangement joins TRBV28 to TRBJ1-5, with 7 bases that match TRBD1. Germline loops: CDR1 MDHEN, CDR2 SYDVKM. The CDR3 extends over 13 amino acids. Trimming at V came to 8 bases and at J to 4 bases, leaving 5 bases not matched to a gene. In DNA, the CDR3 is TGTGCCAGCGACGGGGACAGAAATCAGCCCCAGCATTTT. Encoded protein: CASDGDRNQPQHF. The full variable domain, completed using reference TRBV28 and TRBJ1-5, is DVKVTQSSRYLVKRTGEKVFLECVQDMDHENMFWYRQDPGLGLRLIYFSYDVKMKEKGDIPEGYSVSREKKERFSLILESASTNQTSMYLCASDGDRNQPQHFGDGTRLSIL.

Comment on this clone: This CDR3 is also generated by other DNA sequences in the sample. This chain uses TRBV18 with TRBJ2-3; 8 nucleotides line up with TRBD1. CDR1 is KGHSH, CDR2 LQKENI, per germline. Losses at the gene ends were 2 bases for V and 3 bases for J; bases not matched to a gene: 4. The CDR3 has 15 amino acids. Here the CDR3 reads CASSPGQGGTDTQYF. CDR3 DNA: TGTGCCAGCTCACCAGGACAGGGTGGTACAGATACGCAGTATTTT.

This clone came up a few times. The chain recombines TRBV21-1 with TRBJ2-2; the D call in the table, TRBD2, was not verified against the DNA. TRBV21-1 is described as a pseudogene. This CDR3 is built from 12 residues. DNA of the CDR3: TGTGCCAGCTTATCTCTTACCGGGGAGCTGTTTTTT. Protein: CASLSLTGELFF.

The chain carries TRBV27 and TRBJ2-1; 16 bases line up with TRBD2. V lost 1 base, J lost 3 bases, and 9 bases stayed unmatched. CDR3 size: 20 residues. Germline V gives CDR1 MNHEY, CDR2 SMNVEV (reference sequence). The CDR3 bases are TGTGCCAGCAGTTTATGGAGACGGGGACTAGCGGGAGGGATCTACAATGAGCAGTTCTTC. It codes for CASSLWRRGLAGGIYNEQFF.

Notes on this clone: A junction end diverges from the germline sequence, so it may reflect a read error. CDR3 bases: TGTGCTAGCAGCCCCGGACGTGGGGACACCGGGGAGCTGTTTTTT. The encoded protein is CASSPGRGDTGELFF. V gene TRBV7-7 combines with J gene TRBJ2-2; D remains unclear. The CDR3 loop spans 15 amino acids. In germline, CDR1 is SSHAT, CDR2 FNYEAQ (reference sequence). Using reference TRBV7-7 and TRBJ2-2 for the parts outside the CDR3, the full variable domain is GAGVSQSPRYKVTKRGQDVTLRCDPISSHATLYWYQQALGQGPEFLTYFNYEAQPDKSGLPSDRFSAERPEGSISTLTIQRTEQRDSAMYRCASSPGRGDTGELFFGEGSRLTVL.

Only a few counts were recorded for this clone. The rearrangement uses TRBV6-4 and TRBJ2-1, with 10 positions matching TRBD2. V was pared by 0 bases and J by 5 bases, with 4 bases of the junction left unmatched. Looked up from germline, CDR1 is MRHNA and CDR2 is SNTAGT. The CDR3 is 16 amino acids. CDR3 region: CASSDSASGGNNEQFF. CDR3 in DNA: TGTGCCAGCAGTGACTCGGCTAGCGGGGGAAACAATGAGCAGTTCTTC.